The rows below give T cell receptor beta chains drawn from one sample of a study of blood T cell repertoires in COVID-19. Libraries were prepared by immunoSEQ multiplex PCR; TCRdb keeps only in-frame clonotypes and omits some of them. The data contain approximately 300,000 clones, 70% to 90% of them singletons. Specimen: peripheral blood. The origin of the receptors is a woman aged 45-65 years with active or convalescent COVID-19. Both conserved end residues are part of each CDR3. The D gene is left open where the match is weak. Clone size is not always given. Where it is, it says once, few, many or a class for expanded clones.

D,size,V,J,CDR3,DNA
-,-,TRBV5-1,TRBJ1-4,CASSLSGRFNEKLFF,TGCGCCAGCAGCTTGAGCGGCAGGTTTAATGAAAAACTGTTTTTT
TRBD1,-,TRBV25-1,TRBJ1-1,CASSEGGQVMNTEAFF,TGTGCCAGCAGTGAAGGGGGACAGGTGATGAACACTGAAGCTTTCTTT
TRBD2,-,TRBV28,TRBJ2-1,CASSLGRGTYNEQFF,TGTGCCAGCAGCCTGGGGAGGGGAACCTACAATGAGCAGTTCTTC
TRBD1,-,TRBV6-5,TRBJ1-1,CASINQGAAFF,TGTGCCAGCATTAACCAGGGGGCGGCTTTCTTT
-,-,TRBV28,TRBJ1-1,CASSLIGGGNTEAFF,TGTGCCAGCAGTTTAATTGGCGGGGGGAACACTGAAGCTTTCTTT
TRBD1,-,TRBV6-5,TRBJ1-5,CASSPGGAGQPQHF,TGTGCCAGCAGTCCAGGGGGCGCGGGGCAGCCCCAGCATTTT
-,-,TRBV7-3,TRBJ1-1,CASSPGSGTEAFF,TGTGCCAGCAGCCCTGGGTCGGGCACTGAAGCTTTCTTT
TRBD1,once,TRBV19,TRBJ1-3,CASRDSLKWDIYF,TGTGCCAGCCGGGACAGCCTGAAATGGGACATATATTTT
-,-,TRBV30,TRBJ1-1,CAWSGGVNTEAFF,TGTGCCTGGAGTGGGGGGGTGAACACTGAAGCTTTCTTT
TRBD1,-,TRBV29-1,TRBJ1-4,CSVVPRGLENEKLFF,TGCAGCGTTGTTCCCAGGGGGCTAGAGAATGAAAAACTGTTTTTT
TRBD2,-,TRBV12-3/TRBV12-4,TRBJ2-1,CASSPGREGQFF,TGTGCCAGCAGCCCCGGGCGGGAGGGACAGTTCTTC
TRBD1,-,TRBV7-2,TRBJ2-7,CASSSIGQGSYEQYF,TGTGCCAGCAGCTCAATCGGACAGGGGTCCTACGAGCAGTACTTC
TRBD2,-,TRBV9,TRBJ2-2,CASSVELAGPGELFF,TGTGCCAGCAGCGTAGAACTAGCGGGACCCGGGGAGCTGTTTTTT
TRBD1,-,TRBV30,TRBJ1-3,CAFSGTAGNTIYF,TGTGCCTTTTCCGGGACAGCTGGAAACACCATATATTTT
TRBD1,-,TRBV9,TRBJ2-2,CASSAGQGSGELFF,TGTGCCAGCAGCGCGGGACAGGGCTCCGGGGAGCTGTTTTTT
TRBD1,-,TRBV28,TRBJ2-3,CASRRPGQEPDTQYF,TGTGCCAGCAGACGGCCGGGACAGGAACCAGATACGCAGTATTTT
TRBD1,-,TRBV7-9,TRBJ2-7,CASSLTSLRGQGVHEQYF,TGTGCCAGCAGCCTAACGAGTCTACGGGGACAGGGAGTCCACGAGCAGTACTTC
-,few,TRBV7-9,TRBJ1-2,CASSKEDYGYTF,TGTGCCAGCAGTAAAGAGGACTATGGCTACACCTTC
-,-,TRBV30,TRBJ2-1,CAWSARNEQFF,TGTGCCTGGAGTGCACGGAATGAGCAGTTCTTC
-,few,TRBV15,TRBJ2-7,CATRVGDSPSYEQYF,TGTGCCACCCGGGTCGGAGACAGCCCATCCTACGAGCAGTACTTC
TRBD1,-,TRBV28,TRBJ1-4,CASSLTTTGGYEKLFF,TGTGCCAGCAGCCTTACCACGACAGGGGGCTATGAAAAACTGTTTTTT
TRBD1,-,TRBV19,TRBJ2-7,CASSITGQGDYQQYF,TGTGCCAGTAGTATAACGGGACAGGGGGATTACCAGCAGTACTTC
TRBD1,-,TRBV7-3,TRBJ1-2,CASSDRADGYGYTF,TGTGCCAGCAGCGACAGGGCAGACGGGTATGGCTACACCTTC
TRBD1,few,TRBV18,TRBJ1-1,CASSLNPTGMNTEAFF,TGTGCCAGCTCACTAAACCCGACAGGGATGAACACTGAAGCTTTCTTT
-,-,TRBV29-1,TRBJ1-2,CSVTGRLHYGYTF,TGCAGCGTGACAGGACGATTACACTATGGCTACACCTTC
TRBD2,-,TRBV6-6,TRBJ2-7,CASTIAGVKNEQYF,TGTGCCAGCACCATAGCGGGGGTGAAAAACGAGCAGTACTTC
TRBD1,-,TRBV19,TRBJ1-4,CASSAGQGTPTNEKLFF,TGTGCCAGTAGTGCCGGACAGGGGACACCAACTAATGAAAAACTGTTTTTT
-,-,TRBV20-1,TRBJ1-1,CSARHDSQAFF,TGCAGTGCTAGGCACGACAGCCAAGCTTTCTTT
-,few,TRBV3-1/TRBV3-2,TRBJ1-5,CASSPPEINQPQHF,TGTGCCAGCAGCCCTCCGGAGATCAATCAGCCCCAGCATTTT
-,-,TRBV5-4,TRBJ2-7,CASSPGGRGSSYEQYF,TGTGCCAGCAGTCCCGGGGGGCGGGGGAGCTCCTACGAGCAGTACTTC
-,-,TRBV12-5,TRBJ2-7,CASGFGTTYEQYF,TGTGCTAGTGGTTTCGGGACAACCTACGAGCAGTACTTC
-,few,TRBV12-3/TRBV12-4,TRBJ1-4,CASSLLEKLFF,TGTGCCAGCAGTTTACTTGAAAAACTGTTTTTT
-,-,TRBV9,TRBJ2-5,CASSVKIGGKNLETQYF,TGTGCCAGCAGCGTTAAAATCGGGGGTAAAAATTTAGAGACCCAGTACTTC
-,-,TRBV19,TRBJ1-1,CASSKGFLTQTVNTEAFF,TGTGCCAGTAGTAAGGGGTTTTTAACCCAGACCGTGAACACTGAAGCTTTCTTT
TRBD2,-,TRBV19,TRBJ2-5,CASSVGTTYQETQYF,TGTGCCAGTAGTGTTGGGACTACGTACCAAGAGACCCAGTACTTC
-,-,TRBV7-2,TRBJ2-7,CASSLYRESYEQYF,TGTGCCAGCAGCTTGTACAGGGAGTCCTACGAGCAGTACTTC
-,once,TRBV10-1,TRBJ1-3,CARFNSRDTIYF,TGCGCCAGATTCAACTCGAGGGACACCATATATTTT
-,-,TRBV27,TRBJ1-6,CASSVQGLGSPLHF,TGTGCCAGCAGCGTACAGGGTTTAGGATCACCCCTCCACTTT
-,-,TRBV12-3/TRBV12-4,TRBJ1-1,CASSSDRNTEAFF,TGTGCCAGCAGTTCGGACAGGAACACTGAAGCTTTCTTT
TRBD1,once,TRBV27,TRBJ1-1,CASKGTGRGTEAFF,TGTGCCAGCAAGGGGACAGGGAGGGGGACTGAAGCTTTCTTT
TRBD1,few,TRBV10-3,TRBJ2-5,CAAWRGGSETQYF,TGTGCCGCATGGAGAGGGGGCTCAGAGACCCAGTACTTC
TRBD2,-,TRBV5-4,TRBJ2-5,CASSLWASGSLKEETQYF,TGTGCCAGCAGCTTGTGGGCTAGCGGATCACTCAAGGAAGAGACCCAGTACTTC
-,-,TRBV21-1,TRBJ2-2,CASSKDRGTGELFF,TGTGCCAGCAGCAAAGACAGGGGCACCGGGGAGCTGTTTTTT
TRBD1,-,TRBV7-3,TRBJ1-1,CASSQGAGRNTEAFF,TGTGCCAGCAGCCAGGGGGCAGGGAGGAACACTGAAGCTTTCTTT
TRBD2,-,TRBV18,TRBJ2-7,CASSPGTSGYEQYF,TGTGCCAGCTCACCCGGGACTAGCGGGTACGAGCAGTACTTC
TRBD1,once,TRBV7-9,TRBJ2-1,CASSLFLGGQVPNEQFF,TGTGCCAGCAGCTTATTTTTGGGCGGACAGGTACCCAATGAGCAGTTCTTC
-,-,TRBV6-5,TRBJ1-5,CASSLGPGNQPQHF,TGTGCCAGCAGCCTGGGGCCCGGCAATCAGCCCCAGCATTTT
-,-,TRBV10-3,TRBJ2-3,CAISAETASTDTQYF,TGTGCCATCAGTGCAGAGACAGCTAGCACAGATACGCAGTATTTT
-,-,TRBV6-2/TRBV6-3,TRBJ2-7,CASSYPQTSAYEQYF,TGTGCCAGCAGTTACCCTCAAACGTCGGCCTACGAGCAGTACTTC
-,-,TRBV4-2,TRBJ2-7,CASSSQAFGDEQYF,TGTGCCAGCAGCTCACAAGCCTTCGGGGACGAGCAGTACTTC
-,-,TRBV4-3,TRBJ1-6,CASSQEVVSSSYNSPLHF,TGCGCCAGCAGCCAAGAGGTTGTGTCTAGCTCCTATAATTCACCCCTCCACTTT
TRBD2,-,TRBV4-2,TRBJ2-1,CASSHSGVSSYNEQFF,TGTGCCAGCAGCCACAGCGGGGTGAGCTCCTACAATGAGCAGTTCTTC
-,-,TRBV3-1/TRBV3-2,TRBJ1-3,CASSQEGPWSRGGNTIYF,TGTGCCAGCAGCCAAGAGGGTCCATGGTCCCGGGGGGGAAACACCATATATTTT